Shown below are 11 T cell receptor beta chains from a single sample sequenced in a study of cytomegalovirus exposure and HLA in healthy donors. The table came from immunoSEQ multiplex PCR; TCRdb's copy has only in-frame clones and leaves some out. Of approximately 160,000 clones in the sample, around 96% were seen once. Sequenced input: PBMCs. These receptors all come from a woman aged 18-30 years in good health and CMV-seronegative.

This clone was found once. This sequence joins TRBV9 and TRBJ1-2, with 7 bases that match TRBD1. The CDR3 totals 16 residues. V dropped 0 bases and J dropped 2; count of bases not matched to a gene: 7. CDR1 and CDR2 (germline): SGDLS, YYNGEE. CDR3 sequence: CASSVEEGAVNYGYTF. CDR3 bases: TGTGCCAGCAGCGTAGAAGAGGGGGCCGTGAACTATGGCTACACCTTC.

The rearrangement links TRBV6-5 to TRBJ1-2; TRBD1 aligns across 7 bases. CDR3 length: 15 residues. The germline gives CDR1 MNHEY, CDR2 SVGAGI. J lost 4 bases, V lost 4 bases, and 9 bases had no gene match. CDR3 coding DNA: TGTGCCAGCAGTTCCCGAGGGGGCAGAGGCTATGGCTACACCTTC. Translated, it gives CASSSRGGRGYGYTF.

The chain couples TRBV5-1 to TRBJ2-5; D possibly corresponds to TRBD1 (6 bases). V was cut by 2 bases and J by 4 bases, with 12 bases left in between. The CDR3 length is 14 residues. The germline V gene has CDR1 SGHRS and CDR2 YFSETQ. The DNA for the CDR3 is TGCGCCAGCAGCTTACAGGGAGATGGAGAGACCCAGTACTTC. This sequence encodes CASSLQGDGETQYF.

V gene TRBV6-6 combines with J gene TRBJ2-2; the match to TRBD1 covers 7 bases. The V segment lost 10 bases and the J segment 7 bases; nucleotides outside the gene matches: 12. Germline CDR1 MNHNY, CDR2 SVGAGI (reference sequence). The CDR3 consists of 14 residues. DNA of the CDR3: TGTGCCATTAGTCCGGGACAGCTACTCGGGGAGCTGTTTTTT. Translation gives CAISPGQLLGELFF.

The chain recombines TRBV6-1 with TRBJ2-2, with D possibly being TRBD2 (6 bases). Trimming left V 4 bases short and J 5 bases short, with 23 bases between. This CDR3 is 18 amino acids long. Germline lookup yields CDR1 MNHNS and CDR2 SASEGT. CDR3 DNA: TGTGCCAGCAGTGTTGGCCAACATCGCCCGGAGGGAACCGGGGAGCTGTTTTTT. Encoded protein: CASSVGQHRPEGTGELFF.

The J gene is TRBJ2-3, the V gene TRBV18, with a possible D match to TRBD2 (5 bases). The length of the CDR3 is 16 residues. The V and J ends lost 3 bases and 2 bases respectively, with 15 bases between them. From germline, CDR1 is KGHSH and CDR2 LQKENI. CDR3 DNA sequence: TGTGCCAGCTCACCCGATGAAGGACTTATCACAGATACGCAGTATTTT. Translation: CASSPDEGLITDTQYF.

The chain uses TRBV27 and TRBJ2-6; the D gene is possibly TRBD1 (6 bases). The CDR3 loop spans 16 amino acids. V was clipped by 3 bases and J by 1 base, with 10 bases between them. Germline V lookup: CDR1 MNHEY, CDR2 SMNVEV (reference sequence). The CDR3, as DNA: TGTGCCAGCAGTTTTACAGGGTGGTCTGGGGCCAACGTCCTGACTTTC. The encoded protein is CASSFTGWSGANVLTF.

V and J are TRBV7-3 and TRBJ2-1; 11 nucleotides line up with TRBD2. Trimming at V came to 3 bases and at J to 8 bases, leaving 6 bases not matched to a gene. The CDR3 runs to 15 residues. Germline values: CDR1 SGHTA, CDR2 FQGTGA. DNA of the CDR3: TGTGCCAGCAGCTTTAGCGGGGGGGGAGAGTATGAGCAGTTCTTC. Amino acid sequence: CASSFSGGGEYEQFF.

The chain has TRBV18 and TRBJ2-1; 7 bases fit TRBD2. With 5 bases clipped from V and 2 bases from J, the junction kept 6 bases outside the gene matches. This CDR3 is built from 15 residues. Germline V gene lookup returns CDR1 KGHSH and CDR2 LQKENI. CDR3 sequence reads: CASSSPGTTYNEQFF. The CDR3 DNA is TGTGCCAGCTCATCTCCCGGGACTACCTACAATGAGCAGTTCTTC.

The table lists this clone with a count of one. The V call is TRBV9, the J call TRBJ2-1, with D possibly TRBD2 on 7 matching bases. This CDR3 spans 13 amino acids. Germline V gene lookup returns CDR1 SGDLS and CDR2 YYNGEE. Trimming shortened V by 0 bases and J by 12 bases, and 13 bases separated the two germline ends. CDR3 in amino acids: CASSVGGGGPQFF. The DNA for the CDR3 is TGTGCCAGCAGCGTAGGAGGGGGGGGACCGCAGTTCTTC.

V is TRBV27 and J is TRBJ2-3; 12 bases are shared with TRBD2. Germline CDR1 MNHEY, CDR2 SMNVEV (reference sequence). Unmatched junction bases numbered 15, after V lost 7 bases and J lost 4 bases. The CDR3 has 18 residues. CDR3 in amino acids: CASTLIPPLAGGADTQYF. Here the CDR3 DNA reads TGTGCCAGCACCTTAATCCCTCCACTAGCGGGGGGTGCAGATACGCAGTATTTT.